These 2 T cell receptor beta chains share one sample of origin, sequenced in a study of early T cells in non-severe SARS-CoV-2 infection (dated by TCRdb to the early 2020s). The library was produced with 5' RACE. These reads were obtained on a NextSeq 500. Using fastp at Q25 and MiXCR, TCRdb reprocessed the public reads and kept productive beta chains. Each CDR3 protein appears once, grouped with its most common genes and DNA. The sample table contains more than 75,000 distinct CDR3 sequences; only one count was recorded for 11% to 15% of them. Under 7.5% of the sample is held by the ten biggest clonotypes. Sequenced input: whole blood. Every receptor here comes from an adult who was a healthcare worker with PCR-confirmed SARS-CoV-2 infection or an uninfected control (not recorded which).

This chain joins TRBV5-5 and TRBJ2-7; no reliable D call. V lost 1 base and J 6 bases, leaving 8 bases between the germline ends. The CDR3 has 12 amino acids. CDR1 is SGHKS, CDR2 YYEKEE, per germline (reference sequence). The CDR3: CASSLSYLEQYF. CDR3 bases: TGTGCCAGCAGCTTGAGTTACCTCGAGCAGTACTTC.

This chain's CDR3 is CASSITAAYGYTF. CDR3 bases: TGTGCCAGTAGTATAACTGCAGCGTATGGCTACACCTTC. The chain couples TRBV19 to TRBJ1-2; no firm D call. The V gene's germline CDR1 is LNHDA and CDR2 SQIVND (reference sequence). V was cut by 2 bases and J by 5 bases, with 9 bases left in between. CDR3 length equals 13 residues. Full variable domain (rest looked up from reference TRBV19 and TRBJ1-2): DGGITQSPKYLFRKEGQNVTLSCEQNLNHDAMYWYRQDPGQGLRLIYYSQIVNDFQKGDIAEGYSVSREKKESFPLTVTSAQKNPTAFYLCASSITAAYGYTFGSGTRLTVV.